The present T cell receptor (beta chain) was sequenced within a study of blood T cells in healthy people across ages. Regarding this clonotype: Its antigen is not identified.

A second PCR, run for roughly 7 to 11 cycles, used a sample-barcoded 5' primer plus a J-beta primer mix. TCRdb re-called the 5' RACE reads with MiXCR, one entry per CDR3 protein. Counted here are about 1.1 million distinct CDR3 sequences, around two fifths occurring once; the ten biggest clones make up approximately 14%. Investigators took ten milliliters of peripheral blood from every donor. Germline V CDR1 and CDR2: MGHRA, YSYEKL. CDR3 length equals 15 residues. Trimming stripped 4 bases from V and 6 bases from J, with 18 bases between. Whole-study results and caveats: A greater number of naive CD4+ cells and higher diversity distinguished long-lived donors from aged donors. The study could not conclusively compare naive and antigen-experienced cells, given its unsorted PBMCs. Significant beta diversity loss was already apparent by age approximately 42, declining roughly linearly.

The sequenced sample consisted of blood. The clonotype comes from a young man in good health. This sequence joins TRBV4-1 and TRBJ1-2, with D unclear. For the CDR3, the DNA is TGCGCCAGCAGCCCGGAGGCGGGAAGTCAGGATGGCTACACCTTC. Encoded protein: CASSPEAGSQDGYTF.